The 24 T cell receptor beta chains reported below all come from one sample, sequenced in a study of cytomegalovirus exposure and HLA in healthy donors. Vbeta (60) and Jbeta (13) primers were used in the PCR. Measured with immunoSEQ multiplex PCR; TCRdb has only the in-frame clones, and not every one. This sample has approximately 130,000 clones, with 60% to 80% found just once. Sequencing used PBMCs. Receptors were obtained from a male donor in good health and CMV-seronegative.

Only one count was recorded for this clone. The chain is built from TRBV19 and TRBJ2-7, with TRBD2 matching over 9 bases. J was trimmed by 5 bases and V by 9 bases; bases with no gene match: 5. Germline V gene sequence: CDR1 LNHDA, CDR2 SQIVND (reference sequence). The CDR3 has 12 residues. CDR3: CASRGGRDEQYF. DNA of the CDR3: TGTGCCAGCAGGGGCGGGAGGGACGAGCAGTACTTC.

Regarding this clone: One end of the junction does not line up with germline, which may come from a read error. J is TRBJ1-6 and V is TRBV7-7; weak D call: TRBD1 (6 bases). The length of the CDR3 is 13 residues. Germline loops: CDR1 SSHAT, CDR2 FNYEAQ (reference sequence). For the CDR3, the DNA is TGTGCTAGCAGCCGACGACAGGATTCACCCCTCCACTTT. Translation gives CASSRRQDSPLHF.

The chain is built from TRBV9 and TRBJ2-7; D unclear. CDR1 is SGDLS and CDR2 is YYNGEE in the germline V gene. The CDR3 is 14 amino acids. Trimming left V 0 bases short and J 6 bases short, with 13 bases between. The CDR3 loop is CASSVGQVPTEQYF. CDR3 DNA sequence: TGTGCCAGCAGCGTAGGGCAGGTACCTACCGAGCAGTACTTC.

The chain's CDR3 is CASSAGTGGQPQHF. The CDR3 coding sequence is TGTGCCAGCAGTGCCGGGACAGGGGGTCAGCCCCAGCATTTT. The V and J genes are TRBV27 and TRBJ1-5, with TRBD1 identical over 11 bases. V lost 5 bases to trimming and J lost 6 bases; unmatched junction nucleotides: 3. This CDR3 spans 14 amino acids. Germline CDR1 MNHEY, CDR2 SMNVEV (reference sequence).

A few counts support this clone. CDR3 sequence: CASSAMGQGQETQYF. The CDR3 nucleotides are TGTGCCAGCAGCGCAATGGGACAGGGACAAGAGACCCAGTACTTC. V and J are TRBV7-2 and TRBJ2-5, with TRBD1 matching over 9 bases. Per the germline V gene, CDR1 is SGHTA and CDR2 is FQGNSA. The trim removed 5 bases at V and 2 bases at J, leaving 6 bases unmatched. The CDR3 loop spans 15 amino acids.

CDR3 amino acids: CASSWGGQGDNEQFF. In nucleotides, the CDR3 is TGCGCCAGCAGCTGGGGGGGACAGGGGGACAATGAGCAGTTCTTC. The genes are TRBV5-1 and TRBJ2-1, with 11 bases that match TRBD1. CDR3 length: 15 amino acids. V lost 3 bases to trimming and J lost 5 bases; unmatched junction nucleotides: 4. Germline CDR1 is SGHRS and CDR2 is YFSETQ.

The chain links TRBV6-6 to TRBJ1-5, with D possibly being TRBD1 (5 bases). Germline V gene data show CDR1 as MNHNY and CDR2 as SVGAGI (reference sequence). There are 13 residues in the CDR3. The ends were cut back, 6 bases at V and 3 bases at J, with 9 bases in the middle. CDR3: CASRWDFNQPQHF. CDR3 DNA: TGTGCCAGCAGATGGGACTTCAATCAGCCCCAGCATTTT.

The chain is built from TRBV7-2 and TRBJ2-1, with D perhaps TRBD1 (6 bases). Germline values: CDR1 SGHTA, CDR2 FQGNSA. The CDR3 has 18 amino acids. The V end lost 4 bases, the J end lost 5 bases, and 24 bases lay between the germline ends. As DNA, the CDR3 is TGTGCCAGCAGCTCACCATTCACCGGTGGGGGCACTCACAATGAGCAGTTCTTC. This translates into CASSSPFTGGGTHNEQFF.

The rearrangement links TRBV27 to TRBJ2-7, with D possibly TRBD2 on 6 matching bases. V lost 2 bases and J lost 0, with 11 bases in between. Germline V gives CDR1 MNHEY, CDR2 SMNVEV (reference sequence). CDR3 length: 15 amino acids. CDR3 sequence (DNA): TGTGCCAGCAGTTTAAGGCAGGGAGGCTCCTACGAGCAGTACTTC. Its translation: CASSLRQGGSYEQYF.

The J gene is TRBJ1-6, the V gene TRBV7-3; D gene uncertain. The germline V and J ends were trimmed by 2 bases and 3 bases, with 8 bases remaining between them. The CDR3 runs 15 residues. Germline assignment: CDR1 SGHTA and CDR2 FQGTGA. CDR3 coding DNA: TGTGCCAGCAGCTTAGGAGTCGGCTATAATTCACCCCTCCACTTT. Translated, it gives CASSLGVGYNSPLHF.

The chain links TRBV7-2 to TRBJ1-1; D may be TRBD1 (6 bases). This CDR3 spans 13 amino acids. Between the trimmed V and J ends, which lost 6 bases and 4 bases, there was a span of 12 bases. The germline V gene encodes CDR1 SGHTA and CDR2 FQGNSA. CDR3 DNA sequence: TGTGCCAGCAGTCAACAGGGATTCACTGAAGCTTTCTTT. This gives the protein CASSQQGFTEAFF.

The sample holds one count of this clone. In nucleotides, the CDR3 is TGTGCCAGTAAGGAGACAGGGGAGGGCTACGAGCAGTACTTC. Its translation is CASKETGEGYEQYF. This sequence joins TRBV19 and TRBJ2-7, with D possibly matching TRBD1 (8 bases). CDR1 is LNHDA, CDR2 SQIVND, per germline (reference sequence). The germline V and J ends were trimmed by 7 bases and 3 bases, with 16 bases remaining between them. The CDR3 runs 14 residues. Together with reference TRBV19 and TRBJ2-7, the CDR3 gives the full variable domain: DGGITQSPKYLFRKEGQNVTLSCEQNLNHDAMYWYRQDPGQGLRLIYYSQIVNDFQKGDIAEGYSVSREKKESFPLTVTSAQKNPTAFYLCASKETGEGYEQYFGPGTRLTVT.

This clone has only one observation. J is TRBJ2-7 and V is TRBV9; no clear D gene. Trimming removed 1 base at V and 2 bases at J, with 10 bases between. The germline V gene has CDR1 SGDLS and CDR2 YYNGEE. The CDR3 runs to 14 residues. CDR3 DNA sequence: TGTGCCAGCAGCGTAACAGCAAACCCCTACGAGCAGTACTTC. Translated: CASSVTANPYEQYF.

The rearrangement links TRBV29-1 to TRBJ1-2, with a weak D call TRBD1 (6 bases). Germline V gene data show CDR1 as SQVTM and CDR2 as ANQGSEA. With 7 bases removed from V and 2 bases from J, the gap between germline ends came to 11 bases. This CDR3 has 12 amino acids. In nucleotides, the CDR3 is TGCAGCGCCTCTCAGGGGAACTATGGCTACACCTTC. Translation gives CSASQGNYGYTF.

The chain is built from TRBV10-2 and TRBJ1-5; TRBD1 is a possible D gene (6 bases). This CDR3 comprises 17 residues. V lost 3 bases and J 0 bases, leaving 15 bases between the germline ends. Per germline, CDR1 WSHSY and CDR2 SAAADI. The CDR3 reads CASSDYGGAYSNQPQHF. DNA for the CDR3: TGCGCCAGCAGTGATTATGGGGGGGCGTATAGCAATCAGCCCCAGCATTTT.

This rearrangement joins TRBV6-1 to TRBJ1-6; D gene unclear. The germline V gene encodes CDR1 MNHNS and CDR2 SASEGT. Trimming removed 4 bases from V and 5 bases from J, with 6 bases in between. This CDR3 has 13 amino acids. The CDR3 DNA follows: TGTGCCAGCAGTGCTTTTAATAATTCACCCCTCCACTTT. Translating gives CASSAFNNSPLHF.

The chain's CDR3 is CASSQGTGGSNQPQHF. The CDR3 DNA follows: TGCGCCAGCAGCCAGGGGACAGGGGGGAGCAATCAGCCCCAGCATTTT. V usage is TRBV4-3 and J usage is TRBJ1-5, with 11 bases that match TRBD1. The CDR3 runs 16 residues. The junction had 2 bases not matched to a gene; V was cut back by 3 bases and J by 1 base. CDR1 and CDR2 (germline): LGHNA, YSLEER.

V usage is TRBV7-2 and J usage is TRBJ2-1; 11 bases agree with TRBD2. The CDR3 sequence is 16 residues long. Trimming at V came to 5 bases and at J to 7 bases, leaving 10 bases not matched to a gene. Looked up from germline, CDR1 is SGHTA and CDR2 is FQGNSA. The CDR3, as DNA: TGTGCCAGCAGCAAGGGGGCTAGCGGGGGGCTGAATGAGCAGTTCTTC. Translating gives CASSKGASGGLNEQFF.

The V gene is TRBV7-8, the J gene TRBJ1-1; no definite D call. The ends were cut back, 1 base at V and 5 bases at J, with 14 bases in the middle. The CDR3 spans 15 residues. Germline-derived CDR1 and CDR2 are SGHVS and FQNEAQ. The CDR3 spells CASSLGPPVMTEAFF. The CDR3 bases are TGTGCCAGCAGCTTAGGGCCGCCCGTCATGACTGAAGCTTTCTTT.

The V call is TRBV4-3, the J call TRBJ1-2; 11 bases are shared with TRBD1. Looked up from germline, CDR1 is LGHNA and CDR2 is YSLEER. The trim removed 3 bases at V and 7 bases at J, leaving 7 bases unmatched. The CDR3 spans 15 residues. CDR3 region: CASSQSWTGGGGYTF. The CDR3 DNA is TGCGCCAGCAGCCAGTCTTGGACAGGGGGCGGTGGCTACACCTTC.

V usage is TRBV4-2 and J usage is TRBJ1-6; D unresolved. The CDR3 is made up of 15 amino acids. CDR1 and CDR2 from the germline V gene are LGHNA and YNFKEQ. V lost 4 bases and J 4 bases, leaving 11 bases between the germline ends. CDR3 residues: CASSPLEGYNSPLHF. Here the CDR3 DNA reads TGTGCCAGCAGCCCTTTAGAGGGATATAATTCACCCCTCCACTTT.

This clone was seen a handful of times. The CDR3 bases are TGTGCCAGCAGCTTAGGAGGGGGACTAGGGAGCACCGGGGAGCTGTTTTTT. This gives the protein CASSLGGGLGSTGELFF. This chain connects TRBV7-2 to TRBJ2-2; 8 bases align to TRBD2. Germline values: CDR1 SGHTA, CDR2 FQGNSA. J was trimmed by 4 bases and V by 1 base; bases with no gene match: 8. This CDR3 is 17 amino acids long.

The rearrangement uses TRBV6-5 and TRBJ1-2, with 7 bases identical to TRBD1. J gave up 4 bases and V 5 bases, and 7 bases lay outside the gene matches. Germline V gene lookup returns CDR1 MNHEY and CDR2 SVGAGI. CDR3 length: 14 amino acids. CDR3 residues: CASSLLGQTYGYTF. The CDR3 DNA reads TGTGCCAGCAGTCTCCTGGGACAGACCTATGGCTACACCTTC.

Regarding this clone: Germline is not matched at one junction end, which may reflect a read error. This chain joins TRBV29-1 and TRBJ2-7; 7 nucleotides line up with TRBD1. The CDR3 spans 13 residues. CDR1 and CDR2 from the germline V gene are SQVTM and ANQGSEA. CDR3 region: CSVDDRASNEQYF. The CDR3 DNA follows: TGCAGCGTTGACGACAGGGCCTCCAACGAGCAGTACTTC.